The clone carrying this T cell receptor (beta chain) was detected once. The repertoire was sequenced with immunoSEQ multiplex PCR; TCRdb's copy has only in-frame clones and lacks some. The repertoire holds some 410,000 clones, with approximately 90% as singletons. The length of the CDR3 is 14 residues. CDR1 GTSNPN and CDR2 SVGIG come from the germline V gene (reference sequence). Trimming took 2 bases from V and 1 from J, leaving 11 bases between them. These data belong to a study of blood T cell repertoires in COVID-19. The overall study: Sites in the United States, Italy and Spain provided acute and convalescent COVID-19 samples.

Cohort allocation depended upon clinical history that participants reported. The source material was PBMCs or T cells enriched from blood (not recorded which). The chain uses TRBV30 and TRBJ2-5; the D gene is possibly TRBD1 (6 bases). The clonotype comes from a woman aged 25-40 years with acute COVID-19. CDR3 amino acids: CAWSSGVGQETQYF. The CDR3 DNA reads TGTGCCTGGAGTTCAGGGGTGGGCCAAGAGACCCAGTACTTC.